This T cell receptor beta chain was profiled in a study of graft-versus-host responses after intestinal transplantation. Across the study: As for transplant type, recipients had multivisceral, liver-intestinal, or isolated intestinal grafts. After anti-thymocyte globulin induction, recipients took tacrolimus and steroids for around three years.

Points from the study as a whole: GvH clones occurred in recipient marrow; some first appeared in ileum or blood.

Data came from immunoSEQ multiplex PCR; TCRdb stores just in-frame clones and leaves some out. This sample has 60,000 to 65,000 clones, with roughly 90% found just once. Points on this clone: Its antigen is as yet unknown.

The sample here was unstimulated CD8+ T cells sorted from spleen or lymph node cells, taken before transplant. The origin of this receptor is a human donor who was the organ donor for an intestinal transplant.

CDR3 protein: CAGGQEPYEQYF. The CDR3 DNA sequence: TGTGCCGGGGGACAGGAACCCTACGAGCAGTACTTC. V is TRBV2 and J is TRBJ2-7; 8 bases align to TRBD1. Losses at the gene ends were 11 bases for V and 2 bases for J; bases not matched to a gene: 5. There are 12 residues in the CDR3. Germline V lookup: CDR1 SNHLY, CDR2 FYNNEI.